This record looks at one T cell receptor (beta chain) sequence and its context. It lacks a known antigen. Nothing much larger sits one base from this clone, and base qualities are not available. These data originate in a study of identifying expanded T cells in peripheral blood (dated by TCRdb to 2018 to 2020). For context, the study as a whole: Technical replicates were generated by sequencing separate aliquots of the same genomic DNA pool, and four replicates were compared pairwise. General findings and caveats noted by the study authors: In all healthy donors, the variance in clone template counts between samples taken roughly two weeks apart rose significantly as total template count increased. The authors expected that biological variance in healthy repertoires might rise further over much longer intervals, such as months to years. Both the number of clones called differentially abundant and the false-positive rate were significantly reduced by the beta-binomial model across all healthy-donor time intervals. Around 1.3 differentially abundant clones were flagged by the binomial model between technical replicates, whereas about 16 and 20 were flagged over two weeks and four weeks, respectively.

TCRbeta CDR3 regions were profiled with the immunoSEQ Assay using bias-controlled multiplex PCR amplification of genomic DNA. The paper's processing steps were these. The absolute abundance of each unique TCRbeta CDR3 region was quantified after sequences were collapsed and filtered. Differential abundance was assessed using a binomial (Fisher-equivalent) model and a beta-binomial model in which time-dependent variance fitted from healthy donors was added. Clones with fewer than 5 combined templates were excluded, and clones with Benjamini-Hochberg FDR below 0.01 were called differentially abundant. In the beta-binomial model, variance was expressed as a function of the total template count across the two samples, in the form v = (b*log(k)+a)^2. TCRdb mirrors the immuneACCESS table, restricted to in-frame sequences. Some clones are absent from its copies; in checked studies, under half trace to an unresolved V gene, and the reason for the others is unknown. The DNA gave D and trimming, while V, J and clone size come from that table. The sample records some 78,000 clones, 84% of which are singletons. The ten largest clones capture roughly 18% of the sample.

During the collection period, no infections or other immune events were recorded for the healthy donors. Blood repertoires from healthy donors were used as a training cohort for calibrating time-dependent variance in a beta-binomial model of differential abundance of T-cell clones. The training cohort included about ten healthy donors, of whom 3 were female and 7 were male. Donor ages ranged from about 29 to 65 years, with an average of 43 years. Whole blood, obtained from a commercial supplier, was collected from each healthy donor at three time points spaced roughly 2 weeks apart. For immunosequencing, genomic DNA was extracted from whole blood that had not been sorted. The sample taken for sequencing was blood. The source of this sequence is a person between 18 and 70 years old in good health.

The CDR3 loop reads CASSPDTVGQPQHF. Read as DNA, the sequence is TGTGCCAGCAGCCCTGACACGGTGGGTCAGCCCCAGCATTTT. The chain is encoded by TRBV7-9 joined to TRBJ1-5; the D segment cannot be called with confidence. CDR1 and CDR2 were assigned from the germline V gene (reference sequence) as SEHNR and FQNEAQ. The CDR3 runs 14 amino acids, cysteine and phenylalanine included. Left in the record is the CDR3 DNA by itself, 42 bases read in frame from the first base. Trimming at the junction amounts to 5 bases on V and 6 bases on J, and the germline ends lie 14 bases apart.